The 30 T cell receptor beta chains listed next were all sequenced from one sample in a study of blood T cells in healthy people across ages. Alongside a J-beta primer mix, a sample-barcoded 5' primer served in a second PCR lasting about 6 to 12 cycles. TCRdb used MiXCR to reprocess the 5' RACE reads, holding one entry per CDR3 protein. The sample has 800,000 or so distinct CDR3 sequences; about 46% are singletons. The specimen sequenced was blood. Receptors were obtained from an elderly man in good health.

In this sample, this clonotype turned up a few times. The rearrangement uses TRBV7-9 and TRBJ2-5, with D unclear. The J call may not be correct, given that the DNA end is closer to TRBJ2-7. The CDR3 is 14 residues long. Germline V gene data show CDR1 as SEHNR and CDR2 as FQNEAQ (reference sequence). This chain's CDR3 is CASSRSGVTYEQYF. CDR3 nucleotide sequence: TGTGCCAGCAGCCGCTCTGGGGTGACCTACGAGCAGTACTTC.

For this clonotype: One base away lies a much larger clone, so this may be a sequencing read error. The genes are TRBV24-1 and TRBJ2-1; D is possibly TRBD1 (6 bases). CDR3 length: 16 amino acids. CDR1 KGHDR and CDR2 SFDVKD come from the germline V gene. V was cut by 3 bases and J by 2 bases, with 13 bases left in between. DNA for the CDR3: TGTGCCACCAGTGATACCACAGGGTGGACCTACAATGAGCAGTTCTTC. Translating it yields CATSDTTGWTYNEQFF.

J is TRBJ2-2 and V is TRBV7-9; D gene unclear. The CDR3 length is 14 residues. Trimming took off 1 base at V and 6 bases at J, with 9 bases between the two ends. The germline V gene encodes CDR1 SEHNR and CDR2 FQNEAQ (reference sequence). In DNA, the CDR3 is TGTGCCAGCAGCTTAGAATTCGGTTCCGGGGAGCTGTTTTTT. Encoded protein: CASSLEFGSGELFF.

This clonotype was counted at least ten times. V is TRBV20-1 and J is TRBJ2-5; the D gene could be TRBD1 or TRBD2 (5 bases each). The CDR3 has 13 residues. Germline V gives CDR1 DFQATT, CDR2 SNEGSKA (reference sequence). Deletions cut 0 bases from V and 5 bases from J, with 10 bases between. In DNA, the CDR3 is TGCAGTGCTAGAGATGGGGGTCCGGAGACCCAGTACTTC. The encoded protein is CSARDGGPETQYF.

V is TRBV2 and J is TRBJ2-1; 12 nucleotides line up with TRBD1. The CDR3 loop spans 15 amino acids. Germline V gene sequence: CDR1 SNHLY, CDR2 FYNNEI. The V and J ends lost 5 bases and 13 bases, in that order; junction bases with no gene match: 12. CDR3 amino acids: CASSPGQGAGETQFF. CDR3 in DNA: TGTGCCAGCAGTCCGGGACAGGGGGCAGGGGAGACCCAGTTCTTC.

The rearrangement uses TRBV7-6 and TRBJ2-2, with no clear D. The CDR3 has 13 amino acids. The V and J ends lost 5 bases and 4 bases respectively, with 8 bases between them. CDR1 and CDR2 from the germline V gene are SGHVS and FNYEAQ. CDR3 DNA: TGTGCCAGCAGCGGCCCTCTCACCGGGGAGCTGTTTTTT. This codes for CASSGPLTGELFF.

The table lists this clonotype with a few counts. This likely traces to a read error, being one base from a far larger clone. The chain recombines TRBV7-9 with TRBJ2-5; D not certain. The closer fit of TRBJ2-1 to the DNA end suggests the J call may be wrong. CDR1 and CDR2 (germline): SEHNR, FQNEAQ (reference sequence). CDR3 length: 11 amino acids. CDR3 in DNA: TGTGCCAGCAGCTTAGTAGAGACCCAGTTCTTC. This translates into CASSLVETQFF.

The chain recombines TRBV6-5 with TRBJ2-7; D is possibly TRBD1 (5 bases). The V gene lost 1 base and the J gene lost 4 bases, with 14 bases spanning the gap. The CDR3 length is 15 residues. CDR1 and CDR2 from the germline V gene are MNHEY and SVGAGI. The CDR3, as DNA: TGTGCCAGCAGTTACTTTTGGGTAGGGGTGTACGAGCAGTACTTC. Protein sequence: CASSYFWVGVYEQYF.

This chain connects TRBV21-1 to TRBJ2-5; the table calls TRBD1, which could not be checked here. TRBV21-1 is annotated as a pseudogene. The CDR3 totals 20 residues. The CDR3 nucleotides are TGTGCCAGCAGCAGGCCCCCGGGACAGGGGGCTGGGGACTTGAACAATGAGCAGTACTTC. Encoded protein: CASSRPPGQGAGDLNNEQYF.

As DNA, the CDR3 is TGTGCCAGCAGTGAAGCGGAAGGCCTCTACGAGCAGTACTTC. Protein sequence: CASSEAEGLYEQYF. V gene TRBV6-1 combines with J gene TRBJ2-4; no clear D gene. The J call may not be correct, given that the DNA end is closer to TRBJ2-7. CDR1 MNHNS and CDR2 SASEGT come from the germline V gene. The length of the CDR3 is 14 residues.

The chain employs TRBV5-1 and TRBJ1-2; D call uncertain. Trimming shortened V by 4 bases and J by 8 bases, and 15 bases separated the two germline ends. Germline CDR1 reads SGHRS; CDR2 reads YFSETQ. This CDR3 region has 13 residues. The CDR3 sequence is CASSPSREIGYTF. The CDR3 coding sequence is TGCGCCAGCAGCCCATCCAGAGAGATAGGCTACACCTTC.

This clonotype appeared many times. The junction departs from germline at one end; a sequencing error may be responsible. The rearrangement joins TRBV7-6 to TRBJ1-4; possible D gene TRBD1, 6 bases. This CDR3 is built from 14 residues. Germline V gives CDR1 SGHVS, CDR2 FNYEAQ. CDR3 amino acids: CASSLGGTNEKLFF. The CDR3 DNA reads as TGTGCCAGCAGTTTAGGGGGGACTAATGAAAAACTGTTTTTT.

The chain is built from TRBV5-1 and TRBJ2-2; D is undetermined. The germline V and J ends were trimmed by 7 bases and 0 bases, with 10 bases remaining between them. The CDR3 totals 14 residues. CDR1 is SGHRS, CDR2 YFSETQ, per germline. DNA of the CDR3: TGCGCCAGCGCAGCCAACGCGAACACCGGGGAGCTGTTTTTT. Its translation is CASAANANTGELFF. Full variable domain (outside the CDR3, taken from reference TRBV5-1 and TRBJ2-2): KAGVTQTPRYLIKTRGQQVTLSCSPISGHRSVSWYQQTPGQGLQFLFEYFSETQRNKGNFPGRFSGRQFSNSRSEMNVSTLELGDSALYLCASAANANTGELFFGEGSRLTVL.

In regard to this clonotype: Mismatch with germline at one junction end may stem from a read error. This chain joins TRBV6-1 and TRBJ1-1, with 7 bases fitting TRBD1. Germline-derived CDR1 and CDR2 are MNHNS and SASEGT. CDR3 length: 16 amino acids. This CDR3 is CAGRDRARQGRTEAFF. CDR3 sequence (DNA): TGTGCCGGCAGGGATCGGGCAAGACAGGGAAGGACTGAAGCTTTCTTT.

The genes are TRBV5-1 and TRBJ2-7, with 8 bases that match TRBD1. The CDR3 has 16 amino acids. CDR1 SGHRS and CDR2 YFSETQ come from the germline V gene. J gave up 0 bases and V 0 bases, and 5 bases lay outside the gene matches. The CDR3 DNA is TGCGCCAGCAGCTTGGCTCCGACAGGGGACTCCTACGAGCAGTACTTC. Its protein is CASSLAPTGDSYEQYF.

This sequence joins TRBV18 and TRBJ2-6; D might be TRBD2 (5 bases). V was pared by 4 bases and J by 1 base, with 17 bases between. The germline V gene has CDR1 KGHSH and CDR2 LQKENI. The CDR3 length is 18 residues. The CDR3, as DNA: TGTGCCAGCTCACACGGAGAGGGAAAAGGATCTGGGGCCAACGTCCTGACTTTC. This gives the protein CASSHGEGKGSGANVLTF.

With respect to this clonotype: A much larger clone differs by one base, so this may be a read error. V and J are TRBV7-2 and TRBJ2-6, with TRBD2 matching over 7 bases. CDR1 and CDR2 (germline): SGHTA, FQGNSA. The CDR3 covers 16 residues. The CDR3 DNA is TGTGCCAGCAGCTCCATGGGGAGGGCTGGGGCCGACGTCCTGACTTTC. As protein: CASSSMGRAGADVLTF.

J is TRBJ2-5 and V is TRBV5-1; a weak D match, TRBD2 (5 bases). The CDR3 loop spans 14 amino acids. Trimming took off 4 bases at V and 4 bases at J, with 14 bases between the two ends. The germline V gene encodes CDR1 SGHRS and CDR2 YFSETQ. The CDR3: CASSDGVRPETQYF. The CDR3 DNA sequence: TGCGCCAGCAGCGACGGGGTCAGGCCAGAGACCCAGTACTTC. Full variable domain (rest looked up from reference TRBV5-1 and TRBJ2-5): KAGVTQTPRYLIKTRGQQVTLSCSPISGHRSVSWYQQTPGQGLQFLFEYFSETQRNKGNFPGRFSGRQFSNSRSEMNVSTLELGDSALYLCASSDGVRPETQYFGPGTRLLVL.

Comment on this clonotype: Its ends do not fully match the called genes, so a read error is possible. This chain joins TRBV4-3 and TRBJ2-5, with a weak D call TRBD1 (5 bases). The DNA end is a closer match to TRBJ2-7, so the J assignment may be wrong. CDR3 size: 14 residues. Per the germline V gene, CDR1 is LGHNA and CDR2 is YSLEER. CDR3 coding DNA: TGCGCCAGCAGCCAATTGGGGCAGTCCTGCGAGCAGTACTTC. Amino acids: CASSQLGQSCEQYF.

The CDR3 bases are TGTGCCATCAGCGGGACTAGCGGGGGAAACACCGGGGAGCTGTTTTTT. Translation gives CAISGTSGGNTGELFF. The chain employs TRBV10-3 and TRBJ2-2; 14 bases are shared with TRBD2. Trimming took 6 bases from V and 2 from J; bases not matched to a gene: 2. Germline V gene sequence: CDR1 ENHRY, CDR2 SYGVKD. The CDR3 sequence is 16 residues long.

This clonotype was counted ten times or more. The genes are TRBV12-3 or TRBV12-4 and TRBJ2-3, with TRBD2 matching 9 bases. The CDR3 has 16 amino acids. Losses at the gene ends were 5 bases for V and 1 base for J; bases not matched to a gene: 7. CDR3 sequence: CASSELAGSGTDTQYF. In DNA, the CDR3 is TGTGCCAGCAGTGAGCTAGCGGGAAGCGGCACAGATACGCAGTATTTT.

The CDR3 DNA reads TGCGCCAGCACAGACAGAACCCCCACAGATACGCAGTATTTT. Residues: CASTDRTPTDTQYF. The J gene is TRBJ2-3, the V gene TRBV5-1, with D tentatively TRBD1 (5 bases). CDR3 size: 14 residues. The germline V and J ends were trimmed by 6 bases and 2 bases, with 13 bases remaining between them. Germline-derived CDR1 and CDR2 are SGHRS and YFSETQ.

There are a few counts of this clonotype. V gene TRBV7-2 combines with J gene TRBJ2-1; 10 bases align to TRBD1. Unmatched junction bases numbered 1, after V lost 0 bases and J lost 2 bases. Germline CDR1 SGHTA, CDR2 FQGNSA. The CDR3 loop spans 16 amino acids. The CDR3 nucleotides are TGTGCCAGCAGCTTAGCGGGGACAGGGGCCTACAATGAGCAGTTCTTC. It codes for CASSLAGTGAYNEQFF.

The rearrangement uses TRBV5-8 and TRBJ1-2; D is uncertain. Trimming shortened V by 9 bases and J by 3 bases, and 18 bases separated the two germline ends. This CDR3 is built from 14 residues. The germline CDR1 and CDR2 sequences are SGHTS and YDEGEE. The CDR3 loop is CANIRRSSYYGYTF. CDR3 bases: TGTGCCAACATCCGTCGATCGTCTTACTATGGCTACACCTTC.

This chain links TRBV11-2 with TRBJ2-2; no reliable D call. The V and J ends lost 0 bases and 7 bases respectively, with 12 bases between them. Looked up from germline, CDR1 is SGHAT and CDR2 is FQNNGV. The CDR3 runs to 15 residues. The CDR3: CASSLDLRTFGELFF. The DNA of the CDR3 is TGTGCCAGCAGCTTAGATCTCCGCACCTTCGGGGAGCTGTTTTTT.

The CDR3 protein is CASSLDGTSGNNEQFF. The CDR3 DNA is TGTGCCAGCAGCTTAGATGGGACTAGCGGGAACAATGAGCAGTTCTTC. The gene calls are TRBV11-3 and TRBJ2-1, with 13 bases identical to TRBD2. V lost 0 bases, J lost 5 bases, and 1 base stayed unmatched. The CDR3 runs to 16 residues. Germline lookup yields CDR1 SGHNT and CDR2 YENEEA.

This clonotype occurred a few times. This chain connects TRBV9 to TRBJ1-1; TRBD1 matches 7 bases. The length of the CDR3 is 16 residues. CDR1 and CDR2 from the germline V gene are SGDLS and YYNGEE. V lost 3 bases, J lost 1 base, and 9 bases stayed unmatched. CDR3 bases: TGTGCCAGCAGCGGAGCGACAGGGTGGGGGAACACTGAAGCTTTCTTT. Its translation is CASSGATGWGNTEAFF. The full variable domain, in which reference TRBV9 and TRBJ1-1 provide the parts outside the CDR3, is DSGVTQTPKHLITATGQRVTLRCSPRSGDLSVYWYQQSLDQGLQFLIQYYNGEERAKGNILERFSAQQFPDLHSELNLSSLELGDSALYFCASSGATGWGNTEAFFGQGTRLTVV.

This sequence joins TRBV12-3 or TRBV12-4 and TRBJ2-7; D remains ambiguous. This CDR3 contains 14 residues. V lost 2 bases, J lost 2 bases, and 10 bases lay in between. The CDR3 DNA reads TGTGCCAGCAGTTTAAGGCTAGAACCCTACGAGCAGTACTTC. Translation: CASSLRLEPYEQYF.

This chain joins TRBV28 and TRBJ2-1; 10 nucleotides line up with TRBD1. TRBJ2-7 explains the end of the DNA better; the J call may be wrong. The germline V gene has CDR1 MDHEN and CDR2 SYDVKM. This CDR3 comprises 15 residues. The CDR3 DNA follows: TGTGCCAGCAGTCCCAGAAGCGACAGGGGGCACGAGCAGTACTTC. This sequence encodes CASSPRSDRGHEQYF.

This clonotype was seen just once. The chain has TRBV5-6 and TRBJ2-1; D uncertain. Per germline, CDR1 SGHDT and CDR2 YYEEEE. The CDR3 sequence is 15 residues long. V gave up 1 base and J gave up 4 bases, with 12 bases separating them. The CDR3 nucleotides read TGTGCCAGCAGCTTGTTCAGCGATGCATACAATGAGCAGTTCTTC. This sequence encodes CASSLFSDAYNEQFF.